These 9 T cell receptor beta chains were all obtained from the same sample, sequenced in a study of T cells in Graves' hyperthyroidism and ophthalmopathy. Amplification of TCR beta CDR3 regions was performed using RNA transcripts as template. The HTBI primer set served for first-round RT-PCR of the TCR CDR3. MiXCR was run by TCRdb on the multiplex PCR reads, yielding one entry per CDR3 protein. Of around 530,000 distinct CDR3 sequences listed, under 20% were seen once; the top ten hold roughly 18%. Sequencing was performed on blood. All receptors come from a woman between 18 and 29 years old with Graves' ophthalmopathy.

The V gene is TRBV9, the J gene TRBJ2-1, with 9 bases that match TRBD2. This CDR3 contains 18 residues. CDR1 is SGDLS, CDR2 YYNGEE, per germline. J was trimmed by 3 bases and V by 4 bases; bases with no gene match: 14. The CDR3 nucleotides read TGTGCCAGCAGCCCCCAATCCCCGGGACTAGCAGTCTACAATGAGCAGTTCTTC. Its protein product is CASSPQSPGLAVYNEQFF.

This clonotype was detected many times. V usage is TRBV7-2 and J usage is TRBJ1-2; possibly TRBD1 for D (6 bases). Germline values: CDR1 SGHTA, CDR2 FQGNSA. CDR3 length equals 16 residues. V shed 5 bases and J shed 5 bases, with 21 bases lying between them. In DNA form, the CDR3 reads TGTGCCAGCAGCCTATACCGGGAAGCAGGGGCGTATGGCTACACCTTC. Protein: CASSLYREAGAYGYTF.

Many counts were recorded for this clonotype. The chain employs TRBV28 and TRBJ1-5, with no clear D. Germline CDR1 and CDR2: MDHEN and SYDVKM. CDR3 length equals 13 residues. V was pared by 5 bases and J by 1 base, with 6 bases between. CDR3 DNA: TGTGCCAGCAGTATACTAAGCAATCAGCCCCAGCATTTT. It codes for CASSILSNQPQHF. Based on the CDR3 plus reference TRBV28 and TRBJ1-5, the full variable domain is DVKVTQSSRYLVKRTGEKVFLECVQDMDHENMFWYRQDPGLGLRLIYFSYDVKMKEKGDIPEGYSVSREKKERFSLILESASTNQTSMYLCASSILSNQPQHFGDGTRLSIL.

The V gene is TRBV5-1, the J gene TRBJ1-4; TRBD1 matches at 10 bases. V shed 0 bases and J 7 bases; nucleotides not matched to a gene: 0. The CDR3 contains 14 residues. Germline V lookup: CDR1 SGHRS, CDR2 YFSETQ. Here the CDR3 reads CASSLGQGAEKLFF. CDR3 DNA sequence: TGCGCCAGCAGCTTGGGACAGGGGGCTGAAAAACTGTTTTTT.

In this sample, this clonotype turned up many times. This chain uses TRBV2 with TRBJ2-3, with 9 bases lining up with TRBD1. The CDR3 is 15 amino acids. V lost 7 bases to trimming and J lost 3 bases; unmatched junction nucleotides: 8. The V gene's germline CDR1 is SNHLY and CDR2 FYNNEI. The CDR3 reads CASTLDRGGTDTQYF. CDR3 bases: TGTGCCAGCACCCTGGACAGGGGAGGGACAGATACGCAGTATTTT.

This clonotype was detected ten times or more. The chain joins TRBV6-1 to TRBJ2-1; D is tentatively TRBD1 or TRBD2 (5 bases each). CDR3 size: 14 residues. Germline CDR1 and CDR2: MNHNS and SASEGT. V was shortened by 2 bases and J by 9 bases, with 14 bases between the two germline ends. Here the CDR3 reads CASSESGGTGEQFF. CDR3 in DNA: TGTGCCAGCAGTGAATCTGGGGGAACGGGTGAGCAGTTCTTC.

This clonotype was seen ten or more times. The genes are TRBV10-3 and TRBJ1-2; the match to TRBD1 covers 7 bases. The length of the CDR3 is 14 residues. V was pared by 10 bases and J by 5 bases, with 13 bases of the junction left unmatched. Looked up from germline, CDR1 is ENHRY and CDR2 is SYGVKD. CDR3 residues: CATARGQEGYGYTF. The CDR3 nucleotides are TGTGCCACCGCGCGCGGACAGGAAGGTTATGGCTACACCTTC.

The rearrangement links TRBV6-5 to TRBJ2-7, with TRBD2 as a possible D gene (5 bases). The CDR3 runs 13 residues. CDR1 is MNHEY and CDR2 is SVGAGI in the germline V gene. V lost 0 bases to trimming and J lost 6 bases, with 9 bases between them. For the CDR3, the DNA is TGTGCCAGCAGTTACTCCAGAGGGCTCGAGCAGTACTTC. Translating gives CASSYSRGLEQYF.

The DNA for the CDR3 is TGTGCCAGCAGTCCCCGACGGACTGGTTTTGGCTACACCTTC. Its translation is CASSPRRTGFGYTF. V is TRBV27 and J is TRBJ1-2, with no clear D. Trimming pared 5 bases from V and 7 bases from J, leaving 17 bases between. This CDR3 region has 14 residues. The germline gives CDR1 MNHEY, CDR2 SMNVEV (reference sequence).